This T cell receptor beta chain emerged from a study of chemoradiotherapy in HPV16-positive cancers. About the research overall: Candidate HPV-specific clones and shared TCR motifs came from a couple of HPV16-positive patients.

General study points: Candidate HPV-specific clones and E7-related TCR motifs grew in tumor during treatment. Only a couple of HPV16-positive patients supplied the functional HPV-specificity definition.

Germline CDR1 and CDR2: MNHNS and SASEGT. Trimming stripped 5 bases from V and 1 base from J, with 8 bases between. The CDR3 contains 13 residues. With respect to this clone: Its antigen is unknown.

Data came from immunoSEQ multiplex PCR; TCRdb stores just in-frame clones and leaves some out. Of about 68,000 clones listed, about nine tenths were seen once; the top ten hold roughly 4.2%. V usage is TRBV6-1 and J usage is TRBJ1-1; possibly TRBD1 for D (6 bases). The TCR sequence derives from a human donor with HPV-associated anogenital cancer. The sequences come from blood, collected from a patient who underwent chemoradiotherapy. CDR3: CASSLQGNTEAFF. As DNA, the CDR3 is TGTGCCAGCAGTTTACAGGGGAACACTGAAGCTTTCTTT.